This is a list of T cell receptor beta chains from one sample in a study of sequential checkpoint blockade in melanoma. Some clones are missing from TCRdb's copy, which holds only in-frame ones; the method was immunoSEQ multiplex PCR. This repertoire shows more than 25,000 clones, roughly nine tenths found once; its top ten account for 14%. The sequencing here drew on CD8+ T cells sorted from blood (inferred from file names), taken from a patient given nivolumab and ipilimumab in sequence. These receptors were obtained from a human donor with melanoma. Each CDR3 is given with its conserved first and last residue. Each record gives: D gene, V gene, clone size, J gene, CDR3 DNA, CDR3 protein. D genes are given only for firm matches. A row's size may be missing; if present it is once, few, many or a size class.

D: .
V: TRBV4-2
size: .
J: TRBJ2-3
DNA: TGTGCCAGCAGCCCGGAGCGGCCCAGCACAGATACGCAGTATTTT
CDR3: CASSPERPSTDTQYF

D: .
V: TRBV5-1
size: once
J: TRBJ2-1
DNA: TGCGCCAGCAGCAGGGACTCAAGCTCCTACAATGAGCAGTTCTTC
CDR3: CASSRDSSSYNEQFF

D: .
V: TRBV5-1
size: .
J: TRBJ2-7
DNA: TGCGCCAGCAGCTTGTACGGGAGCGACCACGAGCAGTACTTC
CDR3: CASSLYGSDHEQYF

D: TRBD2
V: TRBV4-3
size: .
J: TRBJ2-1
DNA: TGCGCCAGCAGCCAAGAACCCGGTGGACAAGGGAGGGAAAATTACAATGAGCAGTTCTTC
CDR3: CASSQEPGGQGRENYNEQFF

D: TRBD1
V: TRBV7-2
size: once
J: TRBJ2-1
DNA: TGTGCCAGCAGCTTGTACAGGGGGCAGACGAATGAGCAGTTCTTC
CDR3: CASSLYRGQTNEQFF

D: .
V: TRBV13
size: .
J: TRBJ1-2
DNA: TGTGCCAGCAGTTCTCATTCAGGTCCGCCTTATGGCTACACCTTC
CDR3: CASSSHSGPPYGYTF

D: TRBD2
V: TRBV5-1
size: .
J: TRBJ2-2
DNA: TGCGCCAGCAGCGTAGGGACTAAGTACACCGGGGAGCTGTTTTTT
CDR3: CASSVGTKYTGELFF

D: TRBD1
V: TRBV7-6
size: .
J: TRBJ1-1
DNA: TGTGCCAGCAGCCTTATGGGACAGGGGAACACTGAAGCTTTCTTT
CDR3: CASSLMGQGNTEAFF

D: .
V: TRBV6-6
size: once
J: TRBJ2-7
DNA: TGTGCCAGCAGTTCCAGAGGAGTCGAGCAGTACTTC
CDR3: CASSSRGVEQYF

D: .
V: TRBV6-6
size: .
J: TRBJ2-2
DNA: TGTGTATGTTCCGGGGTCTCGAACACCGGGGAGCTGTTTTTT
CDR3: CVCSGVSNTGELFF

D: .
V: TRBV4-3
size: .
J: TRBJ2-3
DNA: TGCGCCAGCAGCCACACGGGAGCACCCACAGATACGCAGTATTTT
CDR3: CASSHTGAPTDTQYF

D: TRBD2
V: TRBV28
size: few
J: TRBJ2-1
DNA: TGTGCCAGCATCAAGCCGGGGCGGCTAGCGGGGGAGTTGGATGAGCAGTTCTTC
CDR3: CASIKPGRLAGELDEQFF

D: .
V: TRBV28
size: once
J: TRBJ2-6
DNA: TGTGCCAGCCAGGGGTCCAACGTCCTGACTTTC
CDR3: CASQGSNVLTF

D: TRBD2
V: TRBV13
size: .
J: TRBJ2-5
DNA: TGTGCCAGCAGCACCCAGCGGGAGGGCCAACAGACCCAGTACTTC
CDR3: CASSTQREGQQTQYF

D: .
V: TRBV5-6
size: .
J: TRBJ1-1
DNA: TGTGCCAGCAGCTCGCCGGGACAATGGAACACTGAAGCTTTCTTT
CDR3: CASSSPGQWNTEAFF

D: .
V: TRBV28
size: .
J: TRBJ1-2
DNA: TGTGCCAGCACAAGGGGGTACGGTACTTATGGCTACACCTTC
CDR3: CASTRGYGTYGYTF

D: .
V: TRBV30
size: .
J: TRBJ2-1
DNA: TGTGCCTGGAGTGTTGGGCCTGAGCAGTTCTTC
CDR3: CAWSVGPEQFF

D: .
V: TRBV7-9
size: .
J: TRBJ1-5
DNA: TGTGCCAGCAGCTTAGGACAGGGCAATCAGCCCCAGCATTTT
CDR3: CASSLGQGNQPQHF

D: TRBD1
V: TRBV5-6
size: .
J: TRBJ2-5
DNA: TGTGCCAGCAGCCCCTTCGGGACAGGGAACCAAGAGACCCAGTACTTC
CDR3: CASSPFGTGNQETQYF

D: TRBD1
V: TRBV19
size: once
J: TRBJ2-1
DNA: TGTGCCAGTAGTATGGGGGCAGGGGGCATCAATGAGCAGTTCTTC
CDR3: CASSMGAGGINEQFF

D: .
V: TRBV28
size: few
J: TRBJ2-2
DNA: TGTGCCAGCAGTTTTAGGGGGGGCGGGGAGCTGTTTTTT
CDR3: CASSFRGGGELFF

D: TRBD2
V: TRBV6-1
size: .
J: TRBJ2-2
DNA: TGTGCCAGCAGTCGGGAGGAGAACACCGGGGAGCTGTTTTTT
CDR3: CASSREENTGELFF

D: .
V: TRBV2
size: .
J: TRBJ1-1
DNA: TGTGCCAGCAGGGCCGGGACTGAAGCTTTCTTT
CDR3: CASRAGTEAFF

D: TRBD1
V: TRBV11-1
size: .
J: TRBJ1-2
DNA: TGTGCCAGCAGCGCCTGGGACAGCTTCGGCTACACCTTC
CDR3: CASSAWDSFGYTF

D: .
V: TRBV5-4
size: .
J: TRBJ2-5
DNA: TGTGCCAGCAGCTTCCGGGAGTCGCACCAGACCCAGTACTTC
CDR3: CASSFRESHQTQYF

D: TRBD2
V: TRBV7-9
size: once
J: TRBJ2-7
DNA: TGTGCCAGCAGCTCCGCCGACCTAGCGGCGTCCTACGAGCAGTACTTC
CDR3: CASSSADLAASYEQYF

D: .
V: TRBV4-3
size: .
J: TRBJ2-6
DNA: TGCGCCAGCAGCCCCGGGAGTGGTGGGGCCAACGTCCTGACTTTC
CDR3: CASSPGSGGANVLTF

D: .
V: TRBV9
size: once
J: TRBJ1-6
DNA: TGTGCCAGCAGCGTAGAGACGGCAGGGATGGGATCACCCCTCCACTTT
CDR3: CASSVETAGMGSPLHF

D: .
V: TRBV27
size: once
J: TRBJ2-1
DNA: TGTGCCAGCAGTTTATCTGGGAGTACTATTCACAATGAGCAGTTCTTC
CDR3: CASSLSGSTIHNEQFF

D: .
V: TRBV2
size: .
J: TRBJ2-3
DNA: TGTGCCAGAACGGAGGGAGGTACAGATACGCAGTATTTT
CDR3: CARTEGGTDTQYF

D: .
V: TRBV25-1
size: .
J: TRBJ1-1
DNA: TGTGCCAGCAGTGAAGGGGGCAAGCACACTGAAGCTTTCTTT
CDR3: CASSEGGKHTEAFF

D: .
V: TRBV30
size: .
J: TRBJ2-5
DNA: TGTGCCTGGAGTTCCTACGAGGGCAGCCAAGAGACCCAGTACTTC
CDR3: CAWSSYEGSQETQYF

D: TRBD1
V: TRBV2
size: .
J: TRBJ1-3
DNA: TGTGCCAGCAGTGACGGACAGGGCCCAAACACCATATATTTT
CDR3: CASSDGQGPNTIYF

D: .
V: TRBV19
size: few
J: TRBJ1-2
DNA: TGTGCCAGTAGCACCTTTTATGGACAGAACTATGGCTACACCTTC
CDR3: CASSTFYGQNYGYTF

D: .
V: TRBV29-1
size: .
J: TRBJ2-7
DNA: TGCAGCGTTGACGGAGGGACCTACGAGCAGTACTTC
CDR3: CSVDGGTYEQYF

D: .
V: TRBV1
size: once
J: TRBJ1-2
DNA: TGCACCAGCAGCCCTAGTACAGGGGGCGATGGCTACACCTTC
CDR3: CTSSPSTGGDGYTF

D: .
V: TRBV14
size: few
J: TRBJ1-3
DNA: TGTGCCAGCAGCCAAAGCAGGCGGGTGAAGTACGGAAACACCATATATTTT
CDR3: CASSQSRRVKYGNTIYF

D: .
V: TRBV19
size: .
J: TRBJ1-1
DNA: TGTGCCAGTAGTATAGGACTGATATCTGAAGCTTTCTTT
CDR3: CASSIGLISEAFF

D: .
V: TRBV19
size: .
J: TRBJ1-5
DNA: TGTGCCTCCGGGTTTGGCAATCAGCCCCAGCATTTT
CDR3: CASGFGNQPQHF

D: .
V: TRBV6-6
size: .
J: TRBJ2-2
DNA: TGTGCCAGCATACAGAACACCGGGGAGCTGTTTTTT
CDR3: CASIQNTGELFF

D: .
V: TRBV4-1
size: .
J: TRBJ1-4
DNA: TGCGCCAGCAGCCAAGAACAGGGTTGGGAAAAACTGTTTTTT
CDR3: CASSQEQGWEKLFF

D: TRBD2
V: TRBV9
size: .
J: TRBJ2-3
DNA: TGTGCCAGCAGCGTAGCAGGGCTAGCGGTGGGCACAGATACGCAGTATTTT
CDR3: CASSVAGLAVGTDTQYF

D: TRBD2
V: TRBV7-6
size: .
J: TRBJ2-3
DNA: TGTGCCAGCAGCTTAGTAGCGGGAGTGCAAGATACGCAGTATTTT
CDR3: CASSLVAGVQDTQYF

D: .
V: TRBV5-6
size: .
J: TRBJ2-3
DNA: TGTGCCAGCAGCTTGGTCGGGGTTTTGGGCACAGATACGCAGTATTTT
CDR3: CASSLVGVLGTDTQYF

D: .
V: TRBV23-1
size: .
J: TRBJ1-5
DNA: TGCGCCAGCAGTCAACGCCCAGGCCCTGGGCAGCCCCAGCATTTT
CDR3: CASSQRPGPGQPQHF

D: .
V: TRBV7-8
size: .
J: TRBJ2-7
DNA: TGTGCCAGCACCTCGGCCAGCGGGCCCTCCTACGAGCAGTACTTC
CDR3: CASTSASGPSYEQYF

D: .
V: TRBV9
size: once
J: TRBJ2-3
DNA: TGTGCCAGCAGCGTAGACGGGAGAAGGACAGATACGCAGTATTTT
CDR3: CASSVDGRRTDTQYF

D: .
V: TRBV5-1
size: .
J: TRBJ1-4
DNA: TGCGCCAGCGCCTACAGTCGAGCAACTAATGAAAAACTGTTTTTT
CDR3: CASAYSRATNEKLFF

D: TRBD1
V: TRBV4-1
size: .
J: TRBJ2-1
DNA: TGCGCCAGCAGCCAAGGACCCCAGGGGGATGAGCAGTTCTTC
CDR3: CASSQGPQGDEQFF

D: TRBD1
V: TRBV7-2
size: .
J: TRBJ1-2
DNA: TGTGCCAGCAGCTTAGAGACCGGGACAGGGGGAAGCTATGGCTACACCTTC
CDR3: CASSLETGTGGSYGYTF

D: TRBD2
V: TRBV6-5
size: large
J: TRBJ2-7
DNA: TGTGCCAGCAGTCTAGCGGGAGGGCCGGTCTACGAGCAGTACTTC
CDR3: CASSLAGGPVYEQYF

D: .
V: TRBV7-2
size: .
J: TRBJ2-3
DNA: TGTGCCAGCAGCTCCCTGTGGGGGGGCACAGATACGCAGTATTTT
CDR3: CASSSLWGGTDTQYF

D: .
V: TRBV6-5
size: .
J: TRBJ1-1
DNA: TGTGCCAGCATCGGACACTTGAACACTGAAGCTTTCTTT
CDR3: CASIGHLNTEAFF

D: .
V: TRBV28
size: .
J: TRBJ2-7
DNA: TGTGCCATCACCAGGGGTCTCGAGCAGTACTTC
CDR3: CAITRGLEQYF

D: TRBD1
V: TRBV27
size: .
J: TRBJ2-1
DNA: TGTGCCAGCAGCTGGGACAGGGGGCTCAACAATGAGCAGTTCTTC
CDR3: CASSWDRGLNNEQFF